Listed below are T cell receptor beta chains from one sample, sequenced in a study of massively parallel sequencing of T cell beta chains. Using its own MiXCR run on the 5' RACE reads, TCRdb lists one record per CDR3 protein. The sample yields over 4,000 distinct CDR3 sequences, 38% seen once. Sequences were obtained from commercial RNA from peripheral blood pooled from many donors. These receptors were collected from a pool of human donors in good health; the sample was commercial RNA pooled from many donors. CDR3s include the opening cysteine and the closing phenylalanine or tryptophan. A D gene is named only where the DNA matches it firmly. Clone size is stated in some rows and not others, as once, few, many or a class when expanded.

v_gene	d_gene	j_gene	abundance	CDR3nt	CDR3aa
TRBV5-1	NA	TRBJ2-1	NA	TGCGCCAGCAGCGGACTCGATAATGAGCAGTTCTTC	CASSGLDNEQFF
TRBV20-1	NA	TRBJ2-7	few	TGCAGTGCTCCGGCGGGAACCTACGAGCAGTACTTC	CSAPAGTYEQYF
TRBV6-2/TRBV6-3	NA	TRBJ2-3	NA	TGTGCCAGCAGGGGGCGCGGGCCAGATACGCAGTATTTT	CASRGRGPDTQYF
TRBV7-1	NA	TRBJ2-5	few	TGTGCCAGCAGGGTCAAAGGGAAAGAGACCCAGTACTTC	CASRVKGKETQYF
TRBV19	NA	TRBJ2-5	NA	TGTGCCAGTATGGACGCCGTGCGAAAGACCCAGTACTTC	CASMDAVRKTQYF
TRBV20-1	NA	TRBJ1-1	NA	TGCAGTGCTCCTGGAGCAGTGAACACTGAAGCTTTCTTT	CSAPGAVNTEAFF
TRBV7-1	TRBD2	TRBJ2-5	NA	TGTGCCAGCAGCTCTCTAGCGGGAGGTGGAGAGACCCAGTACTTC	CASSSLAGGGETQYF
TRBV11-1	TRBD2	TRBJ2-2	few	TGTGCCAGCACCCTAGCGGGAGGAAGAGGGGAGCTGTTTTTT	CASTLAGGRGELFF
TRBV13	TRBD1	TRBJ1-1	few	TGTGCCAGCAGCCTAGACAGGGGGCATCTCACTGAAGCTTTCTTT	CASSLDRGHLTEAFF
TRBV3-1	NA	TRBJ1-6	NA	TGTGCCAGCAGCCGAGATAATTCACCCCTCCACTTT	CASSRDNSPLHF
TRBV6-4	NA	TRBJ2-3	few	TGTGCCAGCAGTCCAAGTAGCAGGAGCACAGATACGCAGTATTTT	CASSPSSRSTDTQYF
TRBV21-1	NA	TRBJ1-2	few	TGTGCCCCCCTAACTACTCTTAACTATGGCTACACCTTC	CAPLTTLNYGYTF
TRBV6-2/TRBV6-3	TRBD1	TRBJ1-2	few	TGTGCCAGCAGTCTCCGGGACAGGGCAGGCGGCTACACCTTC	CASSLRDRAGGYTF
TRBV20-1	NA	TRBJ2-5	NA	TGCAGTGCTAGGTCTGGGGAGACCCAGTACTTC	CSARSGETQYF
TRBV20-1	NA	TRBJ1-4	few	TGCAGTGCACCGAGGGGGGGGAAACTGTTTTTT	CSAPRGGKLFF
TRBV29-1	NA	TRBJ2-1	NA	TGCAGCGTAACCCACAATGAGCAGTTCTTC	CSVTHNEQFF
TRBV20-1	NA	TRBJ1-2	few	TGCAGTGCTAGAGAGGGGTCAGGGTACTATGGCTACACCTTC	CSAREGSGYYGYTF
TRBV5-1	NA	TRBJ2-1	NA	TGCGCCAGCAGCTTGGCCCTCAATGAGCAGTTCTTC	CASSLALNEQFF
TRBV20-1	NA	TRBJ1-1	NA	TGCAGTGCTAGAGTTGTGGGCTGGAGAACTGAAGCTTTCTTT	CSARVVGWRTEAFF
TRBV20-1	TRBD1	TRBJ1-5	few	TGCAGTGCTAGTAGACAGGGAAGCAATCAGCCCCAGCATTTT	CSASRQGSNQPQHF
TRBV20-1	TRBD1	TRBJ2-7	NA	TGCAGTGCTCAGGGACAGGGGCAGTACGAGCAGTACTTC	CSAQGQGQYEQYF
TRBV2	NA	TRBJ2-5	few	TGTGCCAGCAGTGAAGCCGAGGGAGGGACCCAGTACTTC	CASSEAEGGTQYF
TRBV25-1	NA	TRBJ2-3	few	TGTGCCAGCAGTGAAGGTATCCCAGGGGCCCATACGCAGTATTTT	CASSEGIPGAHTQYF
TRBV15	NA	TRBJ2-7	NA	TGTGCCACCAGCAGAGTTGGGGAGACCCCCTACGAGCAGTACTTC	CATSRVGETPYEQYF
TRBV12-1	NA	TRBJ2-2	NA	TGTGCCAGCAGCTCCCGAAACACCGGGGAGCTGTTTTTT	CASSSRNTGELFF
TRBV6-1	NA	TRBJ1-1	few	TGTGCCACCGGTCGGAACACTGAAGCTTTCTTT	CATGRNTEAFF
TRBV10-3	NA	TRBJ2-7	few	TGTGCCACCACGGGAGACACCTACGAGCAGTACTTC	CATTGDTYEQYF
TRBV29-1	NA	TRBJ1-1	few	TGCAGCGCTCTGGCAGTGAACACTGAAGCTTTCTTT	CSALAVNTEAFF
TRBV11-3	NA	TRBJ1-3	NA	TGTGCCAGCAGCTTAGTAACAGGACCAGGAAACACCATATATTTT	CASSLVTGPGNTIYF
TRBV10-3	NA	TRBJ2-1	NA	TGTGCCATTGGACAGACAAACAATGAGCAGTTCTTC	CAIGQTNNEQFF
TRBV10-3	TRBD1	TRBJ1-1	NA	TGTGCCATCGGGACAGGTTCGGGGAACACTGAAGCTTTCTTT	CAIGTGSGNTEAFF
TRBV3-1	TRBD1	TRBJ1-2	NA	TGTGCCAGCAGCCACGGACAGGCCATGCATGGCTACACCTTC	CASSHGQAMHGYTF
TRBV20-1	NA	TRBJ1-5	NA	TGCAGTGCTAGACCCGGAGGGGCTGCTAATCAGCCCCAGCATTTT	CSARPGGAANQPQHF
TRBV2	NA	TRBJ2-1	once	TGTGCCAGCAGTGTTAGGGCGCCCTACAATGAGCAGTTCTTC	CASSVRAPYNEQFF
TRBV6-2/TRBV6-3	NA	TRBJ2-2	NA	TGTGCCAGCAACGAACGAGAGACCGGGGAGCTGTTTTTT	CASNERETGELFF
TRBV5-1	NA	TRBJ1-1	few	TGCGCCAGCAGCTCACAGGGAGAAAACACTGAAGCTTTCTTT	CASSSQGENTEAFF
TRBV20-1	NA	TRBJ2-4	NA	TGCAGTGCTACCGACATAGCCAAAAACATTCAGTACTTC	CSATDIAKNIQYF
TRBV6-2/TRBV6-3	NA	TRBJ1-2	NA	TGTGCCAGCAGTTCCCGATCTAACTATGGCTACACCTTC	CASSSRSNYGYTF
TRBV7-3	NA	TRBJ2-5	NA	TGTGCCAGCAGCTTAACCGAGGGGACCCAGTACTTC	CASSLTEGTQYF
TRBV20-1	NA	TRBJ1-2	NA	TGCAGTGCTAGAGATCACGCCGAGGAGGGATCCTATGGCTACACCTTC	CSARDHAEEGSYGYTF
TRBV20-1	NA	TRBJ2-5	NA	TGCAGTGGTAACAACCAAGAGACCCAGTACTTC	CSGNNQETQYF
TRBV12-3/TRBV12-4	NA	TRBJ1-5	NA	TGTGCCAGCAGTTCCGAACGGGGGGGGGATCAGCCCCAGCATTTT	CASSSERGGDQPQHF
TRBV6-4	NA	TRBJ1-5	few	TGTGCCAGCAGGGCCATGTCTAAATATCAGCCCCAGCATTTT	CASRAMSKYQPQHF
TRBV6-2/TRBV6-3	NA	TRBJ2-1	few	TGTGCCAGCAGTTACTTGGGGGGCATAAACGATGAGCAGTTCTTC	CASSYLGGINDEQFF
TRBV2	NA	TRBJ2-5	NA	TGTGCCAGCAGTGAGGGGAACTTTCTACAGACCCAGTACTTC	CASSEGNFLQTQYF
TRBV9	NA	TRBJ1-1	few	TGTGCCAGCAGCGTAGAAGGGAACACTGAAGCTTTCTTT	CASSVEGNTEAFF
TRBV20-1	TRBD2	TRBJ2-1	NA	TGCAGTGCTGGACTAGCGGGAGGCTCCAATGAGCAGTTCTTC	CSAGLAGGSNEQFF
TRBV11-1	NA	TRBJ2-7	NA	TGTGCCAGCAGCTTAGAAGGATGCGAGCAGTACTTC	CASSLEGCEQYF
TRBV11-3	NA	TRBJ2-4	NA	TGTGCCAGCAGCTTAGGGGGGCAGAGAAACATTCAGTACTTC	CASSLGGQRNIQYF
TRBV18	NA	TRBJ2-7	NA	TGTGCCAGCTCACCGCGGCTAGATGGTTACGAGCAGTACTTC	CASSPRLDGYEQYF